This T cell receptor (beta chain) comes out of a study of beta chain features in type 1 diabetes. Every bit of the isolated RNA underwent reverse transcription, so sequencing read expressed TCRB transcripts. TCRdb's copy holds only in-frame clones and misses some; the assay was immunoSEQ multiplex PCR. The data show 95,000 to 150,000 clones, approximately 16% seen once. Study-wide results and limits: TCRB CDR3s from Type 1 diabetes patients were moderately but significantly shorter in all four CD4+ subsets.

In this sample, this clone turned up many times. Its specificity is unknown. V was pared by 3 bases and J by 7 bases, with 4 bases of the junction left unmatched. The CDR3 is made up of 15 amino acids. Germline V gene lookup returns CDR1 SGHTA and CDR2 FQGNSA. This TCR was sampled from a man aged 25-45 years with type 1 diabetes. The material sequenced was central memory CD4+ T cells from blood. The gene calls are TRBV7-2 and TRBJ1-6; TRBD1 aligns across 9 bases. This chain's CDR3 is CASSFTGGLNSPLHF. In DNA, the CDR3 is TGTGCCAGCAGCTTCACAGGGGGCTTGAATTCACCCCTCCACTTT. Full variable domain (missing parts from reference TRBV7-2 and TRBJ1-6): GAGVSQSPSNKVTEKGKDVELRCDPISGHTALYWYRQSLGQGLEFLIYFQGNSAPDKSGLPSDRFSAERTGGSVSTLTIQRTQQEDSAVYLCASSFTGGLNSPLHFGNGTRLTVT.